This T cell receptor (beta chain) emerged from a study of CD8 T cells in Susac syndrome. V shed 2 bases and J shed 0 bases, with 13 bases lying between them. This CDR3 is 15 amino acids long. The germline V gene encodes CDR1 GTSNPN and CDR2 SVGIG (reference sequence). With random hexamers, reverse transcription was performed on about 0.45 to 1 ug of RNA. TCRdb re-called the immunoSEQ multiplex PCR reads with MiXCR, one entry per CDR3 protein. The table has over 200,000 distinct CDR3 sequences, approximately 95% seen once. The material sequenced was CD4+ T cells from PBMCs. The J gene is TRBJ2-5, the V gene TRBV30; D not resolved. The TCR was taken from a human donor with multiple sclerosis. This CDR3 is CAWSPSGPYQETQYF. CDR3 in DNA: TGTGCCTGGAGTCCCTCCGGGCCGTACCAAGAGACCCAGTACTTC.